A single count supports the clone carrying this T cell receptor (beta chain). What it binds is unknown. The source of the sample is a study of cytomegalovirus exposure and HLA in healthy donors. General observations from the study: Most CMV-associated TCR beta chains appeared HLA-restricted in a later analysis.

The CDR3 sequence is 14 residues long. V shed 0 bases, J shed 5 bases, and the junction held 3 bases outside the gene matches. Germline CDR1 and CDR2: SGHTA and FQGTGA. Primers: 60 Vbeta forward and 13 Jbeta reverse. Profiled with immunoSEQ multiplex PCR; TCRdb holds only in-frame clones, not every one. The data contain approximately 170,000 clones, more than 70% of them singletons. Sequencing input: PBMCs. The chain links TRBV7-3 to TRBJ2-5; 7 nucleotides agree with TRBD2. This receptor was identified in a man aged 25-45 years in good health and CMV-seropositive. The CDR3 DNA follows: TGTGCCAGCAGCTTAACTGGGGGGGAGGAGACCCAGTACTTC. Protein product: CASSLTGGEETQYF.